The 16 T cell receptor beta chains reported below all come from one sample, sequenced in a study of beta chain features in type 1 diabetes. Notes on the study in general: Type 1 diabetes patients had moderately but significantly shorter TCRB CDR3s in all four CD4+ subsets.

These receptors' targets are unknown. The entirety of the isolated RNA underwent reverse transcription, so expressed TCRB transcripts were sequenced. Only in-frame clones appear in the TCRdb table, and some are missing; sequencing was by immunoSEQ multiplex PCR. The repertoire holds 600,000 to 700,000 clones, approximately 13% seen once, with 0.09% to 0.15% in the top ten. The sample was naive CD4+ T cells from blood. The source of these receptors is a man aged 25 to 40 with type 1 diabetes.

The CDR3 nucleotides are TGTGCCTGGGCATTACAAGAGACCCAGTACTTC. Protein: CAWALQETQYF. The V and J genes are TRBV30 and TRBJ2-5; D gene uncertain. Germline CDR1 GTSNPN, CDR2 SVGIG (reference sequence). Trimming took 5 bases from V and 2 from J, leaving 6 bases between them. The CDR3 consists of 11 residues.

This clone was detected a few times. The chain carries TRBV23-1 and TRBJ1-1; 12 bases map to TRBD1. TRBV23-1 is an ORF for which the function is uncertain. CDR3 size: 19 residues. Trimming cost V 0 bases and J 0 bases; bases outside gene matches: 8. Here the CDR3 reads CASSQSVGDRGLLNTEAFF. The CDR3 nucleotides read TGCGCCAGCAGTCAATCGGTCGGGGACAGGGGGCTCTTGAACACTGAAGCTTTCTTT.

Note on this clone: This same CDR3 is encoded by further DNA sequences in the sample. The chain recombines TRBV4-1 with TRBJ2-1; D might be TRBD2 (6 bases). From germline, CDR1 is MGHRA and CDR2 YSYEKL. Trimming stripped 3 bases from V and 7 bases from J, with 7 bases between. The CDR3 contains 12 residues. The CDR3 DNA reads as TGCGCCAGCAGCCAGGAGGGGAATGAGCAGTTCTTC. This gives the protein CASSQEGNEQFF.

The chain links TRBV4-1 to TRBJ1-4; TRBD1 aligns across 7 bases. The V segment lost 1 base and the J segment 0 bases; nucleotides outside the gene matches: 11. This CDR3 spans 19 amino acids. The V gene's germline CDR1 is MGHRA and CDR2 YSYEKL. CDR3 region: CASSQGPPLGTATNEKLFF. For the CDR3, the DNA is TGCGCCAGCAGCCAAGGCCCGCCTTTGGGGACAGCAACTAATGAAAAACTGTTTTTT.

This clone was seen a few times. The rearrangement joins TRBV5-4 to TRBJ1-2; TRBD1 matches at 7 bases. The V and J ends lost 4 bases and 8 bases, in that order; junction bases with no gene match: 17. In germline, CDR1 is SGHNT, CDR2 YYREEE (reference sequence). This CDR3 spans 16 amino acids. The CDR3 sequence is CASSPDISDRARGYTF. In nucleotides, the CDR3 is TGTGCCAGCAGCCCAGACATCTCCGACAGGGCTCGAGGCTACACCTTC.

The CDR3 region is CASSQDPGTEAFF. The CDR3 nucleotides are TGCGCCAGCAGCCAAGATCCAGGGACTGAAGCTTTCTTT. This chain uses TRBV4-3 with TRBJ1-1, with a weak D call TRBD1 (5 bases). The ends were cut back, 0 bases at V and 5 bases at J, with 7 bases in the middle. The CDR3 runs 13 residues. Germline lookup yields CDR1 LGHNA and CDR2 YSLEER.

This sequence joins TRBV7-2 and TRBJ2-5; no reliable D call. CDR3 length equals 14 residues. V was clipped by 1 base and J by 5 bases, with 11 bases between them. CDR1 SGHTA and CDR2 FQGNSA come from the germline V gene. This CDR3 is CASSLELYRETQYF. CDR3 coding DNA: TGTGCCAGCAGCTTAGAACTATATAGGGAGACCCAGTACTTC.

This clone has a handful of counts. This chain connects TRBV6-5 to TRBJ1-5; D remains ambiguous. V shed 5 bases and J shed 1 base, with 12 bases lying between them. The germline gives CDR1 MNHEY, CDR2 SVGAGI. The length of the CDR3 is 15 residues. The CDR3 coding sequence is TGTGCCAGCAGTCCGGACCAGTTGAGCAATCAGCCCCAGCATTTT. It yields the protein CASSPDQLSNQPQHF.

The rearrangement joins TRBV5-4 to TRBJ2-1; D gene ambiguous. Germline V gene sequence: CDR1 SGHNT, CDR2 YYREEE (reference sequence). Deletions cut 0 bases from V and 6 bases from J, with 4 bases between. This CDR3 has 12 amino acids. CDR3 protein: CASSLASNEQFF. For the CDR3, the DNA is TGTGCCAGCAGCTTGGCCAGCAATGAGCAGTTCTTC.

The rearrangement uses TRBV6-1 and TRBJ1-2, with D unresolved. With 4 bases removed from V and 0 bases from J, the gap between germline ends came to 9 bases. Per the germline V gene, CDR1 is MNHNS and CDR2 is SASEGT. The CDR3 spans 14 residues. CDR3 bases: TGTGCCAGCAGTGCAGAGGCCGCTAACTATGGCTACACCTTC. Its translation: CASSAEAANYGYTF.

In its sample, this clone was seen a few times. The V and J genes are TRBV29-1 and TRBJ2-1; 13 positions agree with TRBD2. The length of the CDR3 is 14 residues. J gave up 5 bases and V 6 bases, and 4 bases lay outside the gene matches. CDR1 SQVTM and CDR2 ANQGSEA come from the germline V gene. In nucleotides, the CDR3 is TGCAGCGTCCGGGGGACTAGCGGGGACAATGAGCAGTTCTTC. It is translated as CSVRGTSGDNEQFF.

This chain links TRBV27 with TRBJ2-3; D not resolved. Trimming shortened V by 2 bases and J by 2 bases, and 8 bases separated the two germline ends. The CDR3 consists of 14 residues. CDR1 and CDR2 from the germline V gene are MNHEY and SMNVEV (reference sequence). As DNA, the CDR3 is TGTGCCAGCAGTTTAGTGCAGGACACAGATACGCAGTATTTT. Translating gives CASSLVQDTDTQYF.

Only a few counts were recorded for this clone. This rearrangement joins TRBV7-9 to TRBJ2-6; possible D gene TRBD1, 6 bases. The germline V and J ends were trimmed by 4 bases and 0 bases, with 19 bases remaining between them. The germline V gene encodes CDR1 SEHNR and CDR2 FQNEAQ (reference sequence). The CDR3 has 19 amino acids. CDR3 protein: CASSSPRDTRTSGANVLTF. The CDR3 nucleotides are TGTGCCAGCAGCTCACCCCGGGACACCAGAACCTCTGGGGCCAACGTCCTGACTTTC.

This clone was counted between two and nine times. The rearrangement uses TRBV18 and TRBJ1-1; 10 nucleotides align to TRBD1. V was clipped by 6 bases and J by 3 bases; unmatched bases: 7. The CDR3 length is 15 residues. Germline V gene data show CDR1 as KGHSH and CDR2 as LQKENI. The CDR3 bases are TGTGCCAGCTCCACCTTAGGACAGGGGGACACTGAAGCTTTCTTT. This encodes CASSTLGQGDTEAFF.

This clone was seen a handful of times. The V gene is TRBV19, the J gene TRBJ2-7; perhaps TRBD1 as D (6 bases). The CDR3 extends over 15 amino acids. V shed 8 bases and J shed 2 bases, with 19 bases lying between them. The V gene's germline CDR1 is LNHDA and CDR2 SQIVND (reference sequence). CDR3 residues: CASARYRDKTYEQYF. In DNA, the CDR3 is TGTGCCAGTGCCCGGTATCGGGACAAGACCTACGAGCAGTACTTC.

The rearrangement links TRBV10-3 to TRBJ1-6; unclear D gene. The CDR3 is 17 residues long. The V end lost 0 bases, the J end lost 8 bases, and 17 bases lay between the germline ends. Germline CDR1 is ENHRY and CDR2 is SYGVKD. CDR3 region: CAISESRQAGMDSPLHF. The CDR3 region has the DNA TGTGCCATCAGTGAGTCTAGGCAGGCAGGTATGGATTCACCCCTCCACTTT.